One sample yielded the 14 T cell receptor beta chains listed below, sequenced in a study of cytomegalovirus exposure and HLA in healthy donors. Amplification used 60 Vbeta primers and 13 Jbeta primers. The protocol was immunoSEQ multiplex PCR, while the TCRdb copy is restricted to in-frame clones and leaves out a portion. The data show some 120,000 clones, with roughly 83% seen just once and approximately 3.1% held by the top ten. Specimen: PBMCs. Every receptor here comes from a woman between 18 and 30 years old in good health and CMV-seropositive.

This sequence joins TRBV4-1 and TRBJ2-3; no definite D call. Germline V lookup: CDR1 MGHRA, CDR2 YSYEKL. The CDR3 is 12 amino acids. V lost 0 bases, J lost 7 bases, and 5 bases lay in between. CDR3: CASSQEQNTQYF. As DNA, the CDR3 is TGCGCCAGCAGCCAAGAACAAAATACGCAGTATTTT.

The rearrangement joins TRBV4-2 to TRBJ2-7; D gene unclear. Trimming removed 1 base at V and 0 bases at J, with 10 bases between. Germline CDR1 and CDR2: LGHNA and YNFKEQ. This CDR3 region has 15 residues. CDR3 in DNA: TGTGCCAGCAGCCAAGTTCTCACGAGCTCCTACGAGCAGTACTTC. Its translation is CASSQVLTSSYEQYF.

This chain links TRBV7-3 with TRBJ2-2; weak D call: TRBD2 (5 bases). V lost 4 bases, J lost 2 bases, and 8 bases lay in between. Per germline, CDR1 SGHTA and CDR2 FQGTGA. This CDR3 has 14 amino acids. The CDR3 coding sequence is TGTGCCAGCAGCTCGGACTCTAACACCGGGGAGCTGTTTTTT. It translates to CASSSDSNTGELFF.

The CDR3 region has the DNA TGTGCCAGCAGTTCCATAAAACCCATATCGCGGACAGTTCGACCCTACGAGCAGTACTTC. This sequence encodes CASSSIKPISRTVRPYEQYF. This chain connects TRBV28 to TRBJ2-5, with TRBD1 as a possible D gene (6 bases). The closer fit of TRBJ2-7 to the DNA end suggests the J call may be wrong. The germline CDR1 and CDR2 sequences are MDHEN and SYDVKM. The CDR3 is 20 amino acids.

A remark on this clone: This sample also contains other DNA sequences that code for the same CDR3. This rearrangement joins TRBV9 to TRBJ2-7, with D possibly matching TRBD2 (6 bases). Trimming took off 0 bases at V and 2 bases at J, with 9 bases between the two ends. This CDR3 contains 14 residues. CDR1 and CDR2 from the germline V gene are SGDLS and YYNGEE. The CDR3 nucleotides are TGTGCCAGCAGCGTAGACGGGGGAACCTACGAGCAGTACTTC. Protein: CASSVDGGTYEQYF. Full variable domain (missing parts from reference TRBV9 and TRBJ2-7): DSGVTQTPKHLITATGQRVTLRCSPRSGDLSVYWYQQSLDQGLQFLIQYYNGEERAKGNILERFSAQQFPDLHSELNLSSLELGDSALYFCASSVDGGTYEQYFGPGTRLTVT.

This chain uses TRBV28 with TRBJ1-2; 10 bases are a match to TRBD1. The germline CDR1 and CDR2 sequences are MDHEN and SYDVKM. Trimming removed 7 bases from V and 5 bases from J; junction bases left unmatched: 10. The CDR3 sequence is 15 residues long. Here the CDR3 reads CASTNPRTGGYGYTF. CDR3 DNA: TGTGCCAGCACTAACCCCCGGACAGGGGGTTATGGCTACACCTTC.

In its sample, this clone was seen a few times. CDR3 sequence: CASSYPSSYEQYF. The CDR3 coding sequence is TGTGCCAGCAGTTACCCGAGCTCCTACGAGCAGTACTTC. The gene calls are TRBV6-6 and TRBJ2-7; D is unresolved. There are 13 residues in the CDR3. V was pared by 2 bases and J by 0 bases, with 5 bases between. CDR1 is MNHNY, CDR2 SVGAGI, per germline (reference sequence).

The chain has TRBV18 and TRBJ1-6, with D possibly being TRBD1 (5 bases). This CDR3 comprises 15 residues. Trimming took off 3 bases at V and 10 bases at J, with 16 bases between the two ends. Germline CDR1 and CDR2: KGHSH and LQKENI. The CDR3 nucleotides are TGTGCCAGCTCACCGGAGGGGCGGAAGGGCTCACCCCTCCACTTT. Residues: CASSPEGRKGSPLHF.

The gene calls are TRBV6-4 and TRBJ2-1; TRBD1 matches 8 bases. The CDR3 has 13 amino acids. V dropped 6 bases and J dropped 5; count of bases not matched to a gene: 3. Germline values: CDR1 MRHNA, CDR2 SNTAGT. CDR3 DNA: TGTGCCAGCAGACAGGGGGGTAACAATGAGCAGTTCTTC. As protein: CASRQGGNNEQFF.

This rearrangement joins TRBV28 to TRBJ2-7; 8 nucleotides agree with TRBD1. The V and J ends lost 5 bases and 10 bases, in that order; junction bases with no gene match: 7. This CDR3 has 12 amino acids. CDR1 is MDHEN and CDR2 is SYDVKM in the germline V gene. DNA for the CDR3: TGTGCCAGCAGTCTCCAGGGGGCTCAACAGTACTTC. Amino acids: CASSLQGAQQYF.

This clone was recorded a few times. The genes are TRBV14 and TRBJ2-7; D perhaps matches TRBD1 (5 bases). From germline, CDR1 is SGHDN and CDR2 FVKESK. This CDR3 has 14 amino acids. V dropped 1 base and J dropped 2 bases, with 9 bases sitting between them. CDR3 loop: CASSQGTPPYEQYF. The DNA of the CDR3 is TGTGCCAGCAGCCAAGGGACACCTCCCTACGAGCAGTACTTC.

The chain employs TRBV5-1 and TRBJ2-5; 7 positions agree with TRBD2. The V and J ends lost 4 bases and 5 bases, in that order; junction bases with no gene match: 8. CDR3 length: 14 amino acids. Germline CDR1 SGHRS, CDR2 YFSETQ. CDR3 residues: CASSRLAGAETQYF. The CDR3 nucleotides are TGCGCCAGCAGCAGACTAGCAGGCGCGGAGACCCAGTACTTC.

This chain joins TRBV4-1 and TRBJ1-2; 7 nucleotides line up with TRBD1. This CDR3 is 17 amino acids long. Germline CDR1 is MGHRA and CDR2 is YSYEKL. After removal of 0 bases from V and 6 bases from J, the junction contained 13 bases not matched to a gene. CDR3 bases: TGCGCCAGCAGCCAAGATTCCGTGACAGGGTACCCTAATGGCTACACCTTC. Translating it yields CASSQDSVTGYPNGYTF.

V gene TRBV9 combines with J gene TRBJ1-4, with D perhaps TRBD1 (6 bases). Germline CDR1 and CDR2: SGDLS and YYNGEE. This CDR3 has 14 amino acids. Deletions cut 2 bases from V and 7 bases from J, with 12 bases between. The CDR3 coding sequence is TGTGCCAGCAGCGTCACAGGGAAAGTTGAAAAACTGTTTTTT. Residues: CASSVTGKVEKLFF.